This TCR beta chain appears in the sequencing data of a study of blood T cell repertoires in COVID-19. The table lists this clone with a few counts. Per the original methods: Estimated nucleated cell counts came from reference gene primer amplification. Only in-frame clones appear in the TCRdb table, and some are missing; sequencing was by immunoSEQ multiplex PCR. The V and J calls and clone size come from that table; D and trimming were worked out from the DNA. The table has about 34,000 clones, approximately 77% seen once; the top ten hold around 15%. The V gene lost 8 bases and the J gene lost 0 bases, with 10 bases spanning the gap. The CDR3 is made up of 13 amino acids. Germline CDR1 SNHLY, CDR2 FYNNEI.

This clonotype was obtained from a human donor in a cohort sampled during active COVID-19. The chain carries TRBV2 and TRBJ1-1; D perhaps matches TRBD1 (6 bases). The sequenced material came from peripheral blood. CDR3 nucleotides: TGTGCCAGCCAGGGACACATGAACACTGAAGCTTTCTTT. Protein sequence: CASQGHMNTEAFF.